This T cell receptor (beta chain) was profiled in a study of graft-versus-host responses after intestinal transplantation. TCRdb's copy holds only in-frame clones and misses some; the assay was immunoSEQ multiplex PCR. This table holds under 150,000 clones, approximately 90% found once. Losses at the gene ends were 6 bases for V and 4 bases for J; bases not matched to a gene: 1. The germline V gene has CDR1 SNHLY and CDR2 FYNNEI. CDR3 length: 12 residues. As to this clone: What it recognizes is unknown.

V is TRBV2 and J is TRBJ1-2, with 8 bases fitting TRBD1. The receptor's source is a human donor who received an intestinal transplant. Source: unstimulated CD4+ T cells sorted from spleen or lymph node cells, taken before intestinal transplant. CDR3 residues: CASRDRAYGYTF. The CDR3 DNA reads as TGTGCCAGCAGGGACAGGGCCTATGGCTACACCTTC.